Below, 32 T cell receptor beta chains from the same sample are listed, as sequenced in a study of CXCR3-negative and CXCR3-positive naive CD8 T cells. The TRB cDNA libraries were prepared by 5' RACE with UMI labels. TCRdb reprocessed the 5' RACE reads and stores each CDR3 protein as one record, lacking DNA. This sample's table reports 45,000 to 65,000 distinct CDR3 sequences. What was sequenced was memory CD8+ T cells from blood. The receptors derive from a human donor in good health. Some clones in this sample may be carry-over from other donors' samples.

The chain couples TRBV29-1 to TRBJ1-3. The CDR3 length is 14 residues. Germline lookup yields CDR1 SQVTM and CDR2 ANQGSEA. CDR3 loop: CSVEDLQADVTIYF.

V usage is TRBV12-3 or TRBV12-4 and J usage is TRBJ2-5; TCRdb names TRBD2, which stays unverified in the absence of DNA. The CDR3 runs 19 residues. The chain's CDR3 is CASSTPGLAGGRAQETQYF.

V gene TRBV7-9 combines with J gene TRBJ2-1. The CDR3 has 16 amino acids. CDR1 and CDR2 (germline): SEHNR, FQNEAQ (reference sequence). This CDR3 is CASSLASGGAYNEQFF.

The chain has TRBV6-5 and TRBJ2-1; absent DNA, TCRdb's TRBD2 call cannot be checked. This CDR3 region has 14 residues. Per the germline V gene, CDR1 is MNHEY and CDR2 is SVGAGI. CDR3 amino acids: CASSASGAYNEQFF.

This CDR3 reads CSVGGQGGNQPQHF. The chain links TRBV29-1 to TRBJ1-5; checking the TCRdb D call of TRBD1 is not possible without DNA. From germline, CDR1 is SQVTM and CDR2 ANQGSEA. The CDR3 totals 14 residues.

The chain has TRBV19 and TRBJ2-1; the TRBD2 assignment by TCRdb is unverifiable without DNA. The germline CDR1 and CDR2 sequences are LNHDA and SQIVND (reference sequence). The CDR3 extends over 13 amino acids. The CDR3 is CASNTAGYNEQFF.

The genes are TRBV7-2 and TRBJ2-7. The CDR3 contains 15 residues. CDR1 and CDR2 (germline): SGHTA, FQGNSA. This CDR3 is CASSPGQTGFYEQYF.

This chain links TRBV5-1 with TRBJ2-7. CDR3 length equals 14 residues. Germline V gene lookup returns CDR1 SGHRS and CDR2 YFSETQ. Here the CDR3 reads CASSLGTGYYEQYF.

The chain is built from TRBV6-4 and TRBJ2-5. Germline-derived CDR1 and CDR2 are MRHNA and SNTAGT. The length of the CDR3 is 15 residues. The CDR3 is CASSDSRGGMETQYF.

This chain links TRBV6-5 with TRBJ1-1; TCRdb returns TRBD1, unconfirmable since there is no DNA. This CDR3 comprises 17 residues. Germline CDR1 MNHEY, CDR2 SVGAGI. This chain's CDR3 is CASSLGQGRGPNTEAFF.

The chain carries TRBV6-5 and TRBJ2-7; TCRdb's D call, TRBD2, is unchecked because there is no DNA. Germline CDR1 reads MNHEY; CDR2 reads SVGAGI. The CDR3 has 14 amino acids. Here the CDR3 reads CASSYRLAGYEQYF.

This rearrangement joins TRBV21-1 to TRBJ1-4; without DNA, the TCRdb call of TRBD1 cannot be checked. TRBV21-1 is a pseudogene locus. The CDR3 covers 16 residues. The CDR3 sequence is CASTTPSGTTNEKLFF.

The chain couples TRBV29-1 to TRBJ2-1. The CDR3 loop spans 12 amino acids. The germline V gene encodes CDR1 SQVTM and CDR2 ANQGSEA. The CDR3 loop is CSVRLFDNEQFF.

The chain employs TRBV12-3 or TRBV12-4 and TRBJ2-1; without DNA, the TCRdb call of TRBD1 cannot be checked. This CDR3 comprises 14 residues. The CDR3 is CASSFSGWGDERFF.

The V and J genes are TRBV5-1 and TRBJ2-2. The germline V gene encodes CDR1 SGHRS and CDR2 YFSETQ. The CDR3 is 18 residues long. The CDR3 sequence: CASSLDTFVAANTGELFF.

V usage is TRBV4-2 and J usage is TRBJ2-7; checking the TCRdb D call of TRBD2 is not possible without DNA. The CDR3 runs 15 residues. Germline values: CDR1 LGHNA, CDR2 YNFKEQ. CDR3 region: CASSQQAGGSYEQYF.

The J gene is TRBJ2-2, the V gene TRBV5-1. There are 14 residues in the CDR3. The germline gives CDR1 SGHRS, CDR2 YFSETQ. The CDR3 loop is CASSFRQNTGELFF.

CDR3 region: CSVDGIGANQETQYF. The gene calls are TRBV29-1 and TRBJ2-5; TCRdb reports TRBD1, a call that lacks DNA to check it against. There are 15 residues in the CDR3. CDR1 is SQVTM and CDR2 is ANQGSEA in the germline V gene.

This chain connects TRBV7-6 to TRBJ1-2. Germline CDR1 is SGHVS and CDR2 is FNYEAQ. The CDR3 is 14 amino acids. The CDR3 region is CASSQLTQNYGYTF.

The chain couples TRBV7-3 to TRBJ2-5; TCRdb calls TRBD1, which cannot be checked without DNA. Germline V gives CDR1 SGHTA, CDR2 FQGTGA. There are 16 residues in the CDR3. The CDR3 protein is CASSFWGQGIWETQYF.

This rearrangement joins TRBV2 to TRBJ2-1; TCRdb's D call of TRBD2 is untestable without DNA. CDR1 and CDR2 from the germline V gene are SNHLY and FYNNEI. CDR3 size: 14 residues. The CDR3 protein is CASNRGVGYNEQFF.

This chain joins TRBV6-2 or TRBV6-3 and TRBJ2-1; TCRdb proposes TRBD1, but this gene call is untestable without DNA. The CDR3 has 15 amino acids. Germline V lookup: CDR1 MNHEY, CDR2 SVGEGT. The CDR3 reads CASSLAHVYNDGQFF.

The rearrangement links TRBV7-9 to TRBJ1-2; there is no DNA to check the TCRdb D call of TRBD1. Per the germline V gene, CDR1 is SEHNR and CDR2 is FQNEAQ (reference sequence). The CDR3 covers 13 residues. CDR3: CASSSGTDYGYTF. The entire variable domain, with the rest obtained from reference TRBV7-9 and TRBJ1-2, is as follows: DTGVSQNPRHKITKRGQNVTFRCDPISEHNRLYWYRQTLGQGPEFLTYFQNEAQLEKSRLLSDRFSAERPKGSFSTLEIQRTEQGDSAMYLCASSSGTDYGYTFGSGTRLTVV.

The V call is TRBV20-1, the J call TRBJ2-5; absent DNA, TCRdb's TRBD2 call cannot be checked. Germline V gene sequence: CDR1 DFQATT, CDR2 SNEGSKA (reference sequence). The CDR3 is 16 amino acids. The CDR3 reads CSARQTPGLTMETQYF.

The V and J genes are TRBV29-1 and TRBJ2-7. The CDR3 covers 11 residues. Germline loops: CDR1 SQVTM, CDR2 ANQGSEA. CDR3 amino acids: CSVVGSYEQYF.

The chain employs TRBV6-2 or TRBV6-3 and TRBJ2-1; lacking DNA, the TRBD1 call made by TCRdb goes unchecked. The CDR3 runs to 15 residues. Germline-derived CDR1 and CDR2 are MNHEY and SVGEGT. CDR3 sequence reads: CASSYVQGGYNEQFF.

The chain uses TRBV7-2 and TRBJ2-1. Germline CDR1 reads SGHTA; CDR2 reads FQGNSA. This CDR3 contains 13 residues. CDR3 sequence: CASSLDPYNEQFF.

This chain links TRBV12-3 or TRBV12-4 with TRBJ1-1. The CDR3 has 13 amino acids. The CDR3 sequence: CASSPDENTEAFF.

The chain has TRBV28 and TRBJ2-1; checking the TCRdb D call of TRBD1 is not possible without DNA. The germline gives CDR1 MDHEN, CDR2 SYDVKM. The CDR3 contains 15 residues. CDR3 sequence: CASSLYQDRLYEQFF. The full variable domain, completed using reference TRBV28 and TRBJ2-1, is DVKVTQSSRYLVKRTGEKVFLECVQDMDHENMFWYRQDPGLGLRLIYFSYDVKMKEKGDIPEGYSVSREKKERFSLILESASTNQTSMYLCASSLYQDRLYEQFFGPGTRLTVL.

The chain has TRBV4-2 and TRBJ2-2. CDR1 LGHNA and CDR2 YNFKEQ come from the germline V gene. The CDR3 extends over 11 amino acids. The CDR3 here is CASSQARELFF.

The chain couples TRBV20-1 to TRBJ2-3; TCRdb's D gene call, TRBD2, goes unchecked for lack of DNA. Germline V lookup: CDR1 DFQATT, CDR2 SNEGSKA (reference sequence). The CDR3 loop spans 13 amino acids. This CDR3 reads CSARRADTDTQYF.

V usage is TRBV7-8 and J usage is TRBJ2-7. Germline values: CDR1 SGHVS, CDR2 FQNEAQ. This CDR3 is built from 15 residues. This chain's CDR3 is CASSLARGKMYEQYF.